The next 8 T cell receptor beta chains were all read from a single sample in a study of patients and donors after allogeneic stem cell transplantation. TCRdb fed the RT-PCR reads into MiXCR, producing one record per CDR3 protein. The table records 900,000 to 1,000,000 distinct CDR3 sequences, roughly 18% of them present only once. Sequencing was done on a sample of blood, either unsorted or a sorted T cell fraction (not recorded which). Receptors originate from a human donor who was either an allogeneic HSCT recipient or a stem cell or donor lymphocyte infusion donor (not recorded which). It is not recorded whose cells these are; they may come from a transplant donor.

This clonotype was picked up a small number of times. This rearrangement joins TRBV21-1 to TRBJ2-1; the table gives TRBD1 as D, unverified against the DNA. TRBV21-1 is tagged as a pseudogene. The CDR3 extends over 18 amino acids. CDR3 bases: TGTGCCAGCAGCACAGAACGTGACAGGAGTCTTTCCTACAATGAGCAGTTCTTC. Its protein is CASSTERDRSLSYNEQFF.

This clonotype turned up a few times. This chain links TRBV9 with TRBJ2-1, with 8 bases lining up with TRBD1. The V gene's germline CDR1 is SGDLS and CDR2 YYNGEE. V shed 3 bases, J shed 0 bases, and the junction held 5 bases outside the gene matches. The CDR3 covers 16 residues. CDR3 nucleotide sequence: TGTGCCAGCAGCGCCCGACAGGGGAGCTCCTACAATGAGCAGTTCTTC. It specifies CASSARQGSSYNEQFF.

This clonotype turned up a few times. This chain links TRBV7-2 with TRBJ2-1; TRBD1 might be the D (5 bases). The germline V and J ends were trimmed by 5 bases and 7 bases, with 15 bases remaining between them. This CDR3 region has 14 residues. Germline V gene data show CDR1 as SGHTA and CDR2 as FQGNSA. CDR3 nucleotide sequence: TGTGCCAGCAGCCCCCTAGGGTCAGGGAATGAGCAGTTCTTC. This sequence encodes CASSPLGSGNEQFF.

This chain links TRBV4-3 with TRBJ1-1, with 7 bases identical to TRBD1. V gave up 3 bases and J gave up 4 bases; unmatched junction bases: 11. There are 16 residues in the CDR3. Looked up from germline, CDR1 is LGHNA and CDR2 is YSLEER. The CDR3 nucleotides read TGCGCCAGCAGCCAGAGAGCCCAGGGGGAAGGCACTGAAGCTTTCTTT. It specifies CASSQRAQGEGTEAFF.

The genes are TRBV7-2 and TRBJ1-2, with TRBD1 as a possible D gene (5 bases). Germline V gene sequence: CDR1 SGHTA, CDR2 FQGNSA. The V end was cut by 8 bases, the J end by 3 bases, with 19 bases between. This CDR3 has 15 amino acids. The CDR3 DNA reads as TGTGCCAGCGAGCGTCGCGGGGCGGCGCACTATGGCTACACCTTC. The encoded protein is CASERRGAAHYGYTF.

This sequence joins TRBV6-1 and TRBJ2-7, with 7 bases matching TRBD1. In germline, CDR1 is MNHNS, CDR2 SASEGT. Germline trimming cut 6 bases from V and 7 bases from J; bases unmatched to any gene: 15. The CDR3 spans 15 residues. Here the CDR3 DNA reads TGTGCCAGCAGACCCCTGGAACAGGGGTGGTGGGAGCAGTACTTC. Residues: CASRPLEQGWWEQYF.

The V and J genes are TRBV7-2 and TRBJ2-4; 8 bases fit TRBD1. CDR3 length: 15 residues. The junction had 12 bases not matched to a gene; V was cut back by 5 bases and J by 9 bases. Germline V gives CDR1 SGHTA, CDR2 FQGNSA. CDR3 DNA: TGTGCCAGCAGCCCCGGAGGCAGGGGGCTAGGCATTCAGTACTTC. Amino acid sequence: CASSPGGRGLGIQYF.

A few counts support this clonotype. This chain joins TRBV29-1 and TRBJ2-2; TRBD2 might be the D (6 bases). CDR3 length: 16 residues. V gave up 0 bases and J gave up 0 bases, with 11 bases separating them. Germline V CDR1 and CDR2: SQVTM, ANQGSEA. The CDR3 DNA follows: TGCAGCGTTGAAGACTGGCGGGGCGCGAACACCGGGGAGCTGTTTTTT. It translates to CSVEDWRGANTGELFF.